These 21 T cell receptor beta chains originate from one sample sequenced in a study of T-cell reconstitution after alpha-beta-depleted transplantation in children. A TCRbeta library incorporating unique molecular identifiers was prepared. Via MiXCR, TCRdb re-called the PCR reads, giving one row per CDR3 protein. Among around 580,000 distinct CDR3 sequences, roughly 27% were seen once, and the ten largest hold around 36%. Material: PBMCs, obtained before TCRalphabeta/CD19-depleted stem cell transplant. The receptors originated from a boy under two years old with Wiskott-Aldrich syndrome, due to receive a stem cell transplant.

This chain uses TRBV25-1 with TRBJ1-2, with TRBD1 matching over 8 bases. After removal of 3 bases from V and 8 bases from J, the junction contained 2 bases not matched to a gene. Germline V gene data show CDR1 as MGHDK and CDR2 as SYGVNS. This CDR3 region has 12 residues. For the CDR3, the DNA is TGTGCCAGCAGTGACAGGGGGCGAGGCTACACCTTC. Its translation: CASSDRGRGYTF.

The chain couples TRBV7-2 to TRBJ2-1; 7 nucleotides match TRBD2. Germline values: CDR1 SGHTA, CDR2 FQGNSA. Losses at the gene ends were 10 bases for V and 4 bases for J; bases not matched to a gene: 19. The CDR3 totals 17 residues. CDR3 residues: CATQSGRAHIPYNEQFF. The DNA of the CDR3 is TGTGCCACCCAGTCGGGGAGGGCCCACATACCGTACAATGAGCAGTTCTTC.

This clonotype was found a few times. The chain combines TRBV5-1 with TRBJ2-1; 11 nucleotides agree with TRBD1. V trimming: 4 bases; J trimming: 4 bases; junction bases outside the gene matches: 13. CDR1 and CDR2 (germline): SGHRS, YFSETQ. The CDR3 extends over 18 amino acids. The CDR3 loop reads CASSPGRGTGGEYNEQFF. CDR3 coding DNA: TGCGCCAGCAGCCCTGGCCGAGGGACAGGGGGGGAGTACAATGAGCAGTTCTTC.

This clonotype was observed a few times. The chain combines TRBV6-1 with TRBJ1-6, with TRBD1 matching 7 bases. CDR1 and CDR2 (germline): MNHNS, SASEGT. Germline trimming cut 5 bases from V and 3 bases from J; bases unmatched to any gene: 4. This CDR3 region has 15 residues. Written as DNA, the CDR3 is TGTGCCAGCAGTCCGGGACAGAGCTATAATTCACCCCTCCACTTT. Translating gives CASSPGQSYNSPLHF.

In this sample, this clonotype turned up a few times. The V and J genes are TRBV20-1 and TRBJ1-5; 7 bases match TRBD1. In germline, CDR1 is DFQATT, CDR2 SNEGSKA (reference sequence). V gave up 6 bases and J gave up 3 bases; unmatched junction bases: 8. The CDR3 runs to 14 residues. In DNA form, the CDR3 reads TGCAGTGCCACCCTAGACAGGGTCAATCAGCCCCAGCATTTT. It is translated as CSATLDRVNQPQHF.

The chain uses TRBV7-2 and TRBJ2-5; D uncertain. There are 14 residues in the CDR3. Germline assignment: CDR1 SGHTA and CDR2 FQGNSA. The V end lost 1 base, the J end lost 3 bases, and 9 bases lay between the germline ends. CDR3 region: CASSLEVGKETQYF. CDR3 coding DNA: TGTGCCAGCAGCTTAGAAGTGGGGAAAGAGACCCAGTACTTC. Filled out from reference TRBV7-2 and TRBJ2-5, the complete variable domain reads GAGVSQSPSNKVTEKGKDVELRCDPISGHTALYWYRQSLGQGLEFLIYFQGNSAPDKSGLPSDRFSAERTGGSVSTLTIQRTQQEDSAVYLCASSLEVGKETQYFGPGTRLLVL.

The rearrangement uses TRBV20-1 and TRBJ2-2; 10 nucleotides align to TRBD1. CDR3 length: 15 residues. Germline values: CDR1 DFQATT, CDR2 SNEGSKA (reference sequence). Trimming cost V 4 bases and J 0 bases; bases outside gene matches: 2. The CDR3 sequence is CSATGQGANTGELFF. For the CDR3, the DNA is TGCAGTGCTACCGGACAGGGGGCGAACACCGGGGAGCTGTTTTTT.

In its sample, this clonotype was seen a few times. The chain combines TRBV10-3 with TRBJ2-7; 10 bases line up with TRBD1. V was pared by 7 bases and J by 1 base, with 4 bases of the junction left unmatched. This CDR3 has 14 amino acids. CDR1 ENHRY and CDR2 SYGVKD come from the germline V gene. The CDR3 DNA reads as TGTGCCATCAACTCGGACAGGGGGTCCTACGAGCAGTACTTC. This codes for CAINSDRGSYEQYF.

This clonotype was detected a few times. This chain connects TRBV24-1 to TRBJ2-1; possibly TRBD1 for D (5 bases). Trimming cost V 10 bases and J 6 bases, with 12 bases left between them. The CDR3 is 12 residues long. CDR1 is KGHDR and CDR2 is SFDVKD in the germline V gene. This CDR3 is CATQSRVNEQFF. In DNA, the CDR3 is TGTGCCACTCAGTCCAGGGTCAATGAGCAGTTCTTC.

The J gene is TRBJ2-3, the V gene TRBV20-1; unclear D gene. With 3 bases removed from V and 2 bases from J, the gap between germline ends came to 15 bases. The germline V gene has CDR1 DFQATT and CDR2 SNEGSKA (reference sequence). The CDR3 spans 15 residues. The CDR3 protein is CSASPKKRATDTQYF. The CDR3 nucleotides read TGCAGTGCTAGTCCGAAAAAAAGGGCCACAGATACGCAGTATTTT.

V gene TRBV5-1 combines with J gene TRBJ2-3; 9 positions agree with TRBD1. Trimming took 4 bases from V and 4 from J; bases not matched to a gene: 7. CDR3 length equals 15 residues. Per germline, CDR1 SGHRS and CDR2 YFSETQ. CDR3 protein: CASSPTQGAADTQYF. The CDR3 nucleotides are TGCGCCAGCAGCCCTACACAGGGGGCCGCAGATACGCAGTATTTT.

The chain uses TRBV7-2 and TRBJ2-7, with D unresolved. Trimming shortened V by 1 base and J by 7 bases, and 14 bases separated the two germline ends. CDR1 SGHTA and CDR2 FQGNSA come from the germline V gene. CDR3 size: 14 residues. DNA for the CDR3: TGTGCCAGCAGCTTAGTATCTGGGTTGGGGGAGCAGTACTTC. It specifies CASSLVSGLGEQYF.

The V and J genes are TRBV25-1 and TRBJ2-2; the D gene is possibly TRBD2 (5 bases). The CDR3 sequence is 15 residues long. Germline V gene lookup returns CDR1 MGHDK and CDR2 SYGVNS. Trimming pared 4 bases from V and 0 bases from J, leaving 9 bases between. The CDR3 here is CASSVGSPNTGELFF. In nucleotides, the CDR3 is TGTGCCAGCAGTGTAGGGAGCCCGAACACCGGGGAGCTGTTTTTT.

This rearrangement joins TRBV29-1 to TRBJ2-4; 9 nucleotides line up with TRBD2. The CDR3 spans 12 residues. The V and J ends lost 7 bases and 7 bases, in that order; junction bases with no gene match: 5. The V gene's germline CDR1 is SQVTM and CDR2 ANQGSEA. This CDR3 is CSGASGKNIQYF. In nucleotides, the CDR3 is TGCAGCGGTGCTAGCGGGAAGAACATTCAGTACTTC.

This clonotype was counted only a few times. The chain uses TRBV7-8 and TRBJ1-1, with D possibly being TRBD1 (5 bases). The CDR3 sequence is 11 residues long. In germline, CDR1 is SGHVS, CDR2 FQNEAQ. Trimming removed 5 bases from V and 9 bases from J, with 10 bases in between. CDR3 in amino acids: CASSAGPQAFF. In DNA, the CDR3 is TGTGCCAGCAGCGCGGGACCTCAAGCTTTCTTT.

This clonotype was detected a few times. V usage is TRBV20-1 and J usage is TRBJ1-2; D is unclear. The CDR3 is 13 residues long. Trimming removed 2 bases at V and 4 bases at J, with 11 bases between. Germline V lookup: CDR1 DFQATT, CDR2 SNEGSKA (reference sequence). CDR3 protein: CSARRWEIYGYTF. CDR3 DNA sequence: TGCAGTGCTAGAAGGTGGGAAATCTATGGCTACACCTTC.

There are a few counts of this clonotype. The chain recombines TRBV5-5 with TRBJ2-1; 11 nucleotides match TRBD2. Looked up from germline, CDR1 is SGHKS and CDR2 is YYEKEE (reference sequence). The length of the CDR3 is 17 residues. The J segment lost 8 bases and the V segment lost 2 bases, leaving 12 bases of the junction unmatched. In DNA, the CDR3 is TGTGCCAGCAGCTTTCGGGGACTAGCGGATACGGGCGATGAGCAGTTCTTC. Its protein is CASSFRGLADTGDEQFF. Looking up the rest from reference TRBV5-5 and TRBJ2-1 gives the full variable domain: DAGVTQSPTHLIKTRGQQVTLRCSPISGHKSVSWYQQVLGQGPQFIFQYYEKEERGRGNFPDRFSARQFPNYSSELNVNALLLGDSALYLCASSFRGLADTGDEQFFGPGTRLTVL.

The chain combines TRBV6-5 with TRBJ2-3; weak D call: TRBD1 (5 bases). Per the germline V gene, CDR1 is MNHEY and CDR2 is SVGAGI. Trimming shortened V by 4 bases and J by 1 base, and 9 bases separated the two germline ends. The CDR3 covers 14 residues. Written as DNA, the CDR3 is TGTGCCAGCAGTTTCCGCAGGGGCACAGATACGCAGTATTTT. Translating gives CASSFRRGTDTQYF.

The gene calls are TRBV12-3 or TRBV12-4 and TRBJ1-1; 7 bases agree with TRBD1. CDR3 length equals 13 residues. The J segment lost 6 bases and the V segment lost 6 bases, leaving 7 bases of the junction unmatched. The CDR3 region is CASSRWTGAEAFF. CDR3 DNA sequence: TGTGCCAGCAGCCGTTGGACAGGTGCTGAAGCTTTCTTT.

V is TRBV12-3 or TRBV12-4 and J is TRBJ2-1, with TRBD2 as a possible D gene (5 bases). The V end lost 5 bases, the J end lost 9 bases, and 26 bases lay between the germline ends. The CDR3 covers 17 residues. This CDR3 is CASSPRTLRVGPIEQFF. The CDR3 DNA reads TGTGCCAGCAGTCCCCGAACGCTGCGGGTAGGGCCCATTGAGCAGTTCTTC.

This chain links TRBV12-3 or TRBV12-4 with TRBJ2-5, with D tentatively TRBD1 or TRBD2 (7 bases each). This CDR3 comprises 15 residues. Trimming shortened V by 3 bases and J by 5 bases, and 16 bases separated the two germline ends. The CDR3 region has the DNA TGTGCCAGCAGTTTGGGGGGGAAGGGACAGGAGACCCAGTACTTC. This codes for CASSLGGKGQETQYF.